Following are 3 T cell receptor beta chains from one sample sequenced in a study of shared clonotypes between healthy human individuals. The protocol was immunoSEQ multiplex PCR, while the TCRdb copy is restricted to in-frame clones and leaves out a portion. The table shows 2 million to 2.5 million clones, with around 95% occurring only once. Sequenced: naive CD4+ T cells sorted from blood. Subset denoted: CD45RA+ positively selected. These receptors all come from a man aged 18-30 years in good health.

V and J are TRBV6-5 and TRBJ1-1; D remains unclear. V was trimmed by 5 bases and J by 5 bases, leaving 15 bases between them. The CDR3 consists of 14 residues. Germline-derived CDR1 and CDR2 are MNHEY and SVGAGI. For the CDR3, the DNA is TGTGCCAGCAGTCTCAGCCAGGCGCAGACTGAAGCTTTCTTT. Its protein product is CASSLSQAQTEAFF.

The chain carries TRBV10-1 and TRBJ1-5, with D unresolved. The V end lost 0 bases, the J end lost 0 bases, and 3 bases lay between the germline ends. Germline CDR1 reads WNHNN; CDR2 reads SYGVQD (reference sequence). The CDR3 is made up of 14 amino acids. CDR3 protein: CASSESVSNQPQHF. The CDR3 DNA follows: TGCGCCAGCAGTGAGTCTGTTAGCAATCAGCCCCAGCATTTT.

The V call is TRBV5-4, the J call TRBJ1-6; weak D call: TRBD1 (5 bases). The CDR3 has 15 amino acids. The germline V and J ends were trimmed by 0 bases and 6 bases, with 10 bases remaining between them. The germline V gene encodes CDR1 SGHNT and CDR2 YYREEE (reference sequence). CDR3 DNA sequence: TGTGCCAGCAGCTTGGGGACGGGACTTAATTCACCCCTCCACTTT. As protein: CASSLGTGLNSPLHF. Variable domain in full (rest from reference TRBV5-4 and TRBJ1-6): ETGVTQSPTHLIKTRGQQVTLRCSSQSGHNTVSWYQQALGQGPQFIFQYYREEENGRGNFPPRFSGLQFPNYSSELNVNALELDDSALYLCASSLGTGLNSPLHFGNGTRLTVT.